Listed below are T cell receptor beta chains from one sample, sequenced in a study of T cells after posttransplantation cyclophosphamide. Some clones are missing from TCRdb's copy, which holds only in-frame ones; the method was immunoSEQ multiplex PCR. The data list under 50,000 clones, none observed once; 3.5% to 5.5% falls to the top ten. Sequences were obtained from PBMCs. Every receptor here comes from a woman aged 45-65 years in good health and a related stem cell transplant donor. CDR3s include the opening cysteine and the closing phenylalanine or tryptophan. A D gene is named only where the DNA matches it firmly. Only some rows state a clone size, as once, few, many or a class for expanded clones.

many	TRBV7-7	TRBJ2-1	-	CASSSWTSPHEQFF	TGTGCTAGCAGCTCTTGGACATCCCCACATGAGCAGTTCTTC
many	TRBV19	TRBJ1-5	TRBD1	CASSPGGIGQPQHF	TGTGCCAGTTCCCCAGGGGGTATCGGTCAGCCCCAGCATTTT
few	TRBV2	TRBJ2-7	TRBD1	CASSKDRGPFYEQYF	TGTGCCAGCAGCAAGGACAGGGGACCCTTCTACGAGCAGTACTTC
many	TRBV6-5	TRBJ1-6	-	CASTGQINSPLHF	TGTGCCAGCACCGGACAGATTAATTCACCCCTCCACTTT
many	TRBV6-5	TRBJ2-2	-	CASSYGGHTGELFF	TGTGCCAGCAGTTACGGTGGGCACACCGGGGAGCTGTTTTTT
many	TRBV4-1	TRBJ2-3	TRBD2	CASSQQPAGGPSRPDTQYF	TGCGCCAGCAGCCAGCAACCGGCGGGGGGCCCGTCACGCCCAGATACGCAGTATTTT
many	TRBV7-9	TRBJ2-4	-	CASSHQGNIQYF	TGTGCCAGCAGCCACCAGGGGAACATTCAGTACTTC
many	TRBV10-1	TRBJ2-2	TRBD1	CASSENRGNTGELFF	TGCGCCAGCAGTGAGAACAGGGGGAACACCGGGGAGCTGTTTTTT
many	TRBV28	TRBJ1-1	TRBD1	CASSLLLRTGANTEAFF	TGTGCCAGCAGTTTACTCCTCCGGACAGGGGCGAACACTGAAGCTTTCTTT
many	TRBV11-2	TRBJ2-7	-	CASSLDQGPYEQYF	TGTGCCAGCAGCTTAGATCAGGGGCCCTACGAGCAGTACTTC
many	TRBV9	TRBJ2-3	TRBD1	CASSVGTGTDTQYF	TGTGCCAGCAGCGTCGGGACAGGGACAGATACGCAGTATTTT
many	TRBV21-1	TRBJ1-3	-	CARSGNTIYF	TGTGCGAGATCTGGAAACACCATATATTTT
many	TRBV5-4	TRBJ2-3	-	CASSLAGTDTQYF	TGTGCCAGCAGCTTGGCGGGGACAGATACGCAGTATTTT
many	TRBV19	TRBJ2-7	TRBD1	CASSPRGRGQEQYF	TGTGCCAGTAGCCCCCGAGGCAGGGGACAGGAGCAGTACTTC
-	TRBV7-9	TRBJ2-7	-	CASSLVRNTVSYEQYF	TGTGCCAGCAGCTTAGTACGTAATACCGTTTCCTACGAGCAGTACTTC
many	TRBV28	TRBJ1-2	TRBD1	CASSERGQVGNYGYTF	TGTGCCAGCAGTGAGAGAGGACAGGTTGGCAACTATGGCTACACCTTC
many	TRBV6-1	TRBJ2-5	-	CASSEEAGKQETQYF	TGTGCCAGCAGTGAAGAGGCAGGAAAGCAAGAGACCCAGTACTTC
-	TRBV7-2	TRBJ2-2	TRBD2	CASSRSGGRAGELFF	TGTGCCAGCAGCCGTAGCGGGGGTCGGGCCGGGGAGCTGTTTTTT
many	TRBV4-1	TRBJ1-1	-	CASSQHEGTDTEAFF	TGCGCCAGCAGCCAACATGAGGGCACGGACACTGAAGCTTTCTTT
few	TRBV30	TRBJ2-3	-	CAWRGGWGRGTDTQYF	TGTGCCTGGAGGGGGGGTTGGGGCCGGGGCACAGATACGCAGTATTTT
many	TRBV7-6	TRBJ2-7	TRBD2	CASSLASGGSSGSYEQYF	TGTGCCAGCAGCTTAGCTAGCGGGGGGTCCTCGGGGTCGTACGAGCAGTACTTC
many	TRBV19	TRBJ1-1	-	CASTTGTRTEAFF	TGTGCCAGTACCACAGGGACTAGGACTGAAGCTTTCTTT
many	TRBV28	TRBJ1-4	-	CASSPSPGSSNEKLFF	TGTGCCAGCAGTCCCTCCCCAGGAAGCAGTAATGAAAAACTGTTTTTT
many	TRBV7-3	TRBJ1-1	-	CASSVGGSNTEAFF	TGTGCCAGCAGCGTAGGCGGATCGAACACTGAAGCTTTCTTT
many	TRBV30	TRBJ1-3	TRBD1	CAWSTRTGSGNTIYF	TGTGCCTGGAGTACAAGGACAGGGAGTGGAAACACCATATATTTT
many	TRBV30	TRBJ1-5	-	CAWSVMGAENQPQHF	TGTGCCTGGAGTGTAATGGGGGCGGAAAATCAGCCCCAGCATTTT
few	TRBV30	TRBJ1-1	-	CAWGGPPEAFF	TGTGCCTGGGGAGGGCCCCCTGAAGCTTTCTTT
many	TRBV30	TRBJ1-1	-	CAWGQSSTEAFF	TGTGCCTGGGGCCAATCCAGCACTGAAGCTTTCTTT
many	TRBV29-1	TRBJ2-3	TRBD2	CSVGRIAGGGTDTQYF	TGCAGCGTTGGACGGATAGCGGGGGGGGGCACAGATACGCAGTATTTT
many	TRBV18	TRBJ2-2	TRBD1	CASSPPGQGFTGELFF	TGTGCCAGCTCACCGCCGGGACAGGGGTTTACCGGGGAGCTGTTTTTT
many	TRBV18	TRBJ1-2	TRBD1	CASSPGDRSPRGYTF	TGTGCCAGCTCACCGGGGGACAGGTCGCCTCGGGGCTACACCTTC